Listed below are T cell receptor beta chains from one sample, sequenced in a study of low-dose radiotherapy and immunotherapy resistance in tumors. MiXCR was run by TCRdb on the reads, yielding one entry per CDR3 protein. In the table there are 95,000 to 100,000 distinct CDR3 sequences, around 21% of which are singletons. The sequencing here drew on PBMCs, taken after low-dose radiotherapy plus immunotherapy. The receptors stem from a male donor with prostate cancer. Both conserved end residues are part of each CDR3. The order of the fields is CDR3 protein, CDR3 DNA, J gene, D gene, V gene, clone size. A D gene is named only where the DNA matches it firmly. Size is omitted from some rows. Given values are once, few, many or a class for expanded clones.

CDR3 protein: CASSPGGAGGTEAFF
CDR3 DNA: TGTGCCAGCAGCCCAGGGGGCGCGGGTGGGACTGAAGCTTTCTTT
J gene: TRBJ1-1
D gene: TRBD1
V gene: TRBV7-2
clone size: many

CDR3 protein: CSASPPQGLASYEQYF
CDR3 DNA: TGCAGTGCTAGTCCCCCCCAGGGATTAGCGTCCTACGAGCAGTACTTC
J gene: TRBJ2-7
D gene: NA
V gene: TRBV20-1
clone size: many

CDR3 protein: CASSELYEQYF
CDR3 DNA: TGTGCCAGCAGTGAACTCTACGAGCAGTACTTC
J gene: TRBJ2-7
D gene: NA
V gene: TRBV2
clone size: many

CDR3 protein: CASSFGLQGYNEQFF
CDR3 DNA: TGTGCCAGCAGCTTCGGCCTACAGGGATACAATGAGCAGTTCTTC
J gene: TRBJ2-1
D gene: NA
V gene: TRBV5-5
clone size: few

CDR3 protein: CASSEYRDNSPLHF
CDR3 DNA: TGTGCCAGCAGTGAATACAGAGATAATTCACCCCTCCACTTT
J gene: TRBJ1-6
D gene: NA
V gene: TRBV2
clone size: NA

CDR3 protein: CASSAALQGVYGYTF
CDR3 DNA: TGCGCCAGCAGCGCGGCCTTACAGGGGGTCTATGGCTACACCTTC
J gene: TRBJ1-2
D gene: TRBD1
V gene: TRBV5-1
clone size: many

CDR3 protein: CSVEASYNEQFF
CDR3 DNA: TGCAGCGTTGAAGCAAGCTACAATGAGCAGTTCTTC
J gene: TRBJ2-1
D gene: NA
V gene: TRBV29-1
clone size: many

CDR3 protein: CASSSLTWQGEKLFF
CDR3 DNA: TGTGCCAGCAGCTCCTTAACTTGGCAGGGTGAAAAACTGTTTTTT
J gene: TRBJ1-4
D gene: NA
V gene: TRBV5-8
clone size: NA

CDR3 protein: CASSLDSSRTDTQYF
CDR3 DNA: TGCGCCAGCAGCTTGGACAGCTCCCGCACAGATACGCAGTATTTT
J gene: TRBJ2-3
D gene: NA
V gene: TRBV5-1
clone size: many

CDR3 protein: CAISEAKQGNQPQHF
CDR3 DNA: TGTGCCATCAGTGAGGCAAAACAGGGGAATCAGCCCCAGCATTTT
J gene: TRBJ1-5
D gene: TRBD1
V gene: TRBV10-3
clone size: many

CDR3 protein: CASRLLGTGFGTEAFF
CDR3 DNA: TGTGCAAGTCGCTTATTAGGAACAGGGTTTGGCACTGAAGCTTTCTTT
J gene: TRBJ1-1
D gene: NA
V gene: TRBV12-2
clone size: many

CDR3 protein: CASRRTGPNEQFF
CDR3 DNA: TGTGCCAGCAGGAGGACAGGTCCCAATGAGCAGTTCTTC
J gene: TRBJ2-1
D gene: TRBD1
V gene: TRBV12-3/TRBV12-4
clone size: few

CDR3 protein: CASSLHRASSGNTIYF
CDR3 DNA: TGCGCCAGCAGCTTGCACAGGGCCAGCTCTGGAAACACCATATATTTT
J gene: TRBJ1-3
D gene: NA
V gene: TRBV5-1
clone size: NA

CDR3 protein: CASSESTIAGVSNTGELFF
CDR3 DNA: TGCGCCAGCAGTGAGTCGACTATTGCTGGGGTCTCAAACACCGGGGAGCTGTTTTTT
J gene: TRBJ2-2
D gene: NA
V gene: TRBV10-1
clone size: many

CDR3 protein: CASSLVGPYEQYF
CDR3 DNA: TGTGCCAGCAGTTTAGTGGGACCCTACGAGCAGTACTTC
J gene: TRBJ2-7
D gene: NA
V gene: TRBV12-3/TRBV12-4
clone size: NA

CDR3 protein: CASSLRAGTGPYEQYF
CDR3 DNA: TGTGCCAGCAGCCTACGTGCCGGGACAGGGCCCTACGAGCAGTACTTC
J gene: TRBJ2-7
D gene: TRBD1
V gene: TRBV3-1
clone size: many

CDR3 protein: CASSSRTGSGGELFF
CDR3 DNA: TGCGCCAGCAGCTCACGGACAGGGTCTGGCGGGGAGCTGTTTTTT
J gene: TRBJ2-2
D gene: TRBD1
V gene: TRBV5-1
clone size: NA

CDR3 protein: CASSIGAGGNSPLHF
CDR3 DNA: TGTGCCAGTAGTATCGGCGCAGGGGGTAATTCACCCCTCCACTTT
J gene: TRBJ1-6
D gene: TRBD1
V gene: TRBV19
clone size: few

CDR3 protein: CASSARTAETEAFF
CDR3 DNA: TGTGCCAGCAGCGCCAGGACAGCTGAGACTGAAGCTTTCTTT
J gene: TRBJ1-1
D gene: NA
V gene: TRBV9
clone size: many

CDR3 protein: CASFSGLAGGSETQYF
CDR3 DNA: TGCGCCAGCTTCTCCGGACTAGCGGGGGGGTCAGAGACCCAGTACTTC
J gene: TRBJ2-5
D gene: TRBD2
V gene: TRBV5-1
clone size: few

CDR3 protein: CASSKGGPLRGNYNEQFF
CDR3 DNA: TGTGCCAGCAGCAAAGGGGGACCCTTGCGGGGGAACTACAATGAGCAGTTCTTC
J gene: TRBJ2-1
D gene: NA
V gene: TRBV21-1
clone size: many

CDR3 protein: CASQTAYNEQFF
CDR3 DNA: TGTGCCAGCCAGACAGCCTACAATGAGCAGTTCTTC
J gene: TRBJ2-1
D gene: NA
V gene: TRBV6-5
clone size: many

CDR3 protein: CASSYSTPPDAYEQYF
CDR3 DNA: TGTGCCAGCAGTTACTCGACCCCTCCGGACGCCTACGAGCAGTACTTC
J gene: TRBJ2-7
D gene: NA
V gene: TRBV6-5
clone size: NA

CDR3 protein: CASSIGAGQGPNEQFF
CDR3 DNA: TGTGCCAGCAGCATAGGTGCGGGACAGGGGCCTAATGAGCAGTTCTTC
J gene: TRBJ2-1
D gene: TRBD1
V gene: TRBV7-9
clone size: many

CDR3 protein: CASSLSQGAGYEQYF
CDR3 DNA: TGTGCCAGCAGCTTGTCCCAGGGGGCGGGCTACGAGCAGTACTTC
J gene: TRBJ2-7
D gene: TRBD1
V gene: TRBV5-4
clone size: many

CDR3 protein: CASSHFPRGEKLFF
CDR3 DNA: TGCGCCAGCAGCCACTTCCCGCGCGGGGAAAAACTGTTTTTT
J gene: TRBJ1-4
D gene: NA
V gene: TRBV4-1
clone size: many

CDR3 protein: CSVADNSGNTIYF
CDR3 DNA: TGCAGCGTCGCAGACAACTCTGGAAACACCATATATTTT
J gene: TRBJ1-3
D gene: NA
V gene: TRBV29-1
clone size: many

CDR3 protein: CASSTRQGYTGELFF
CDR3 DNA: TGCGCCAGCAGCACTAGACAGGGGTACACCGGGGAGCTGTTTTTT
J gene: TRBJ2-2
D gene: TRBD1
V gene: TRBV5-1
clone size: few

CDR3 protein: CSVVRSDSGANVLTF
CDR3 DNA: TGCAGCGTTGTTAGGTCAGACTCTGGGGCCAACGTCCTGACTTTC
J gene: TRBJ2-6
D gene: NA
V gene: TRBV29-1
clone size: many